This is a list of T cell receptor beta chains from one sample in a study of long-term antiretroviral therapy in people with HIV. Clones were read by immunoSEQ multiplex PCR, and TCRdb kept only the in-frame ones, dropping some. The sample lists about 20,000 clones, 76% occurring once. The specimen comprised unsorted PBMCs, sampled approximately 2.5 years before starting antiretroviral therapy. These receptors all stem from a woman aged 50 to 65 with HIV. Each CDR3 is given with its conserved first and last residue. D genes are given only for firm matches. A clone size is listed for some rows: how often the clone was seen (once, few, many), or a class if it is expanded.

clone size	D gene	V gene	J gene	CDR3 protein	CDR3 DNA
.	.	TRBV5-6	TRBJ2-5	CASSVPQGSQYF	TGTGCCAGCAGCGTACCACAGGGTAGCCAGTACTTC
.	.	TRBV5-6	TRBJ2-2	CASSLARTLNTGELFF	TGTGCCAGCAGCTTGGCCCGCACTCTGAACACCGGGGAGCTGTTTTTT
.	.	TRBV10-3	TRBJ1-1	CATSESGRGETEAFF	TGTGCCACCAGTGAGTCGGGCAGGGGAGAAACTGAAGCTTTCTTT
few	.	TRBV30	TRBJ1-5	CAWSDRVGQPQHF	TGTGCCTGGAGTGATCGGGTTGGACAGCCCCAGCATTTT
.	.	TRBV28	TRBJ1-5	CASSFQVGNQPQHF	TGTGCCAGCAGTTTCCAGGTGGGCAATCAGCCCCAGCATTTT
.	.	TRBV9	TRBJ1-5	CASSAGTLNQPQHF	TGTGCCAGCAGCGCCGGGACTCTCAATCAGCCCCAGCATTTT
.	.	TRBV7-2	TRBJ1-5	CASSLGGNLGNQPQHF	TGTGCCAGCAGCTTAGGTGGCAACCTAGGGAATCAGCCCCAGCATTTT
.	TRBD1	TRBV19	TRBJ1-2	CASSIPGQAWGGYTF	TGTGCCAGTAGTATTCCGGGACAGGCCTGGGGAGGCTACACCTTC
once	TRBD2	TRBV5-8	TRBJ2-5	CASSSGLAGRYQETQYF	TGTGCCAGCAGCTCCGGACTAGCGGGGAGATACCAAGAGACCCAGTACTTC
.	TRBD2	TRBV2	TRBJ2-1	CASRWGGSSYNEQFF	TGTGCCAGCAGGTGGGGGGGGAGCTCCTACAATGAGCAGTTCTTC
.	.	TRBV18	TRBJ2-4	CASSPSGGQGNIQYF	TGTGCCAGCTCACCTAGTGGGGGCCAGGGGAACATTCAGTACTTC
.	TRBD2	TRBV11-2	TRBJ2-3	CASSLDRWISGGVRTQYF	TGTGCCAGCAGCTTAGATCGCTGGATTAGCGGGGGGGTGCGAACGCAGTATTTT
.	.	TRBV9	TRBJ1-2	CASSPLWQGGLYGYTF	TGTGCCAGCAGCCCCCTTTGGCAGGGAGGGCTCTATGGCTACACCTTC
.	.	TRBV11-1	TRBJ2-2	CASSFQGGANTGELFF	TGTGCCAGCAGCTTTCAGGGGGGTGCGAACACCGGGGAGCTGTTTTTT
.	.	TRBV29-1	TRBJ2-5	CSTTRGLQETQYF	TGCAGCACCACCAGGGGTCTACAAGAGACCCAGTACTTC
.	.	TRBV7-3	TRBJ1-1	CASSPSPLTEAFF	TGTGCCAGCAGCCCGAGCCCGCTCACTGAAGCTTTCTTT
.	.	TRBV6-5	TRBJ1-2	CASSYASARDGYTF	TGTGCCAGCAGTTACGCTTCGGCTAGGGATGGCTACACCTTC
.	TRBD1	TRBV9	TRBJ2-5	CASSVGQATGETQYF	TGTGCCAGCAGCGTCGGACAGGCTACGGGGGAGACCCAGTACTTC
.	.	TRBV11-2	TRBJ1-5	CASSLRTDASNQPQHF	TGTGCCAGCAGCTTAAGGACCGACGCTAGCAATCAGCCCCAGCATTTT
.	TRBD1	TRBV19	TRBJ1-5	CASLGGESNQPQHF	TGTGCCAGTTTAGGGGGCGAGAGCAATCAGCCCCAGCATTTT
.	TRBD1	TRBV11-2	TRBJ1-6	CASSDTGVSSYNSPLHF	TGTGCCAGCAGCGACACAGGGGTTAGCTCCTATAATTCACCCCTCCACTTT
.	.	TRBV30	TRBJ2-1	CAWRENEQFF	TGTGCCTGGAGGGAGAATGAGCAGTTCTTC
few	TRBD2	TRBV4-1	TRBJ2-7	CASSQDIGGGVYEQYF	TGCGCCAGCAGCCAAGATATCGGCGGGGGGGTCTACGAGCAGTACTTC
once	.	TRBV18	TRBJ1-1	CASSPGGEGTEAFF	TGTGCCAGCTCCCCGGGGGGGGAGGGCACTGAAGCTTTCTTT
few	TRBD1	TRBV5-5	TRBJ1-2	CASSLGGGALGYTF	TGTGCCAGCAGCTTGGGAGGGGGCGCGCTCGGCTACACCTTC
few	TRBD1	TRBV5-3	TRBJ1-1	CASSLGQSEAFF	TGTGCCAGCAGCCTGGGACAGAGCGAAGCTTTCTTT
.	.	TRBV2	TRBJ1-4	CASILGGEKLFF	TGTGCCAGCATCCTGGGAGGTGAAAAACTGTTTTTT
.	.	TRBV19	TRBJ1-2	CASSDGGPYGYTF	TGTGCCAGTAGTGACGGAGGGCCCTATGGCTACACCTTC
.	TRBD1	TRBV4-1	TRBJ1-2	CASSQDPGGTNYGYTF	TGCGCCAGCAGCCAAGACCCAGGGGGTACTAACTATGGCTACACCTTC
few	.	TRBV28	TRBJ1-2	CASTSRDNWNGYTF	TGTGCCAGCACCTCCCGGGACAATTGGAATGGCTACACCTTC
.	TRBD2	TRBV5-1	TRBJ2-1	CASSPAGLADYNEQFF	TGCGCCAGCAGCCCGGCGGGACTAGCGGACTACAATGAGCAGTTCTTC
.	.	TRBV30	TRBJ1-2	CAWSVPTNPDYGYTF	TGTGCCTGGAGTGTACCGACAAACCCGGATTATGGCTACACCTTC
.	TRBD1	TRBV4-1	TRBJ2-3	CASSQRTGYTDTQYF	TGCGCCAGCAGCCAGAGGACAGGTTACACAGATACGCAGTATTTT
.	.	TRBV4-1	TRBJ1-5	CASSPAGFDQPQHF	TGCGCCAGCAGTCCAGCAGGTTTCGATCAGCCCCAGCATTTT
.	.	TRBV5-1	TRBJ1-1	CASSLGVGQYEAFF	TGCGCCAGCAGCTTGGGAGTTGGACAGTATGAAGCTTTCTTT
few	TRBD1	TRBV27	TRBJ1-6	CASSGTVKGASPLHF	TGTGCCAGCAGCGGGACAGTAAAAGGGGCTTCACCCCTCCACTTT
.	TRBD1	TRBV19	TRBJ2-7	CASSIGTGTYEQYF	TGTGCCAGTAGTATTGGGACAGGGACCTACGAGCAGTACTTC
.	.	TRBV6-1	TRBJ2-2	CASRQAANTGELFF	TGTGCCAGCCGGCAGGCCGCGAACACCGGGGAGCTGTTTTTT
.	TRBD1	TRBV19	TRBJ1-4	CASSMDIQGAYEKLFF	TGTGCCAGTAGTATGGATATACAGGGGGCTTACGAAAAACTGTTTTTT
.	.	TRBV19	TRBJ2-3	CASTIGQLVTDTQYF	TGTGCCAGTACCATCGGACAGTTGGTCACAGATACGCAGTATTTT
.	.	TRBV6-5	TRBJ2-3	CASRLDGTTDTQYF	TGTGCCAGCAGACTGGACGGTACCACAGATACGCAGTATTTT
.	.	TRBV4-1	TRBJ1-1	CASSQDHANTEAFF	TGCGCCAGCAGCCAAGATCATGCGAACACTGAAGCTTTCTTT
.	.	TRBV4-1	TRBJ2-3	CASSQADLLGAGDTQYF	TGCGCCAGCAGCCAAGCTGACCTTTTGGGGGCAGGGGATACGCAGTATTTT
few	TRBD1	TRBV4-2	TRBJ2-4	CASSHPGQAVDKNIQYF	TGTGCCAGCAGCCACCCCGGACAGGCAGTCGACAAAAACATTCAGTACTTC
.	TRBD1	TRBV27	TRBJ1-2	CASSLSGQGFSGYTF	TGTGCCAGCAGTTTATCGGGACAGGGCTTCAGTGGCTACACCTTC
.	.	TRBV2	TRBJ2-1	CASSERGPTGNEQFF	TGTGCCAGCAGTGAACGGGGCCCAACTGGAAATGAGCAGTTCTTC
once	TRBD1	TRBV7-9	TRBJ2-2	CASSTGTGGGTGELFF	TGTGCCAGCAGCACCGGGACAGGAGGAGGAACCGGGGAGCTGTTTTTT
.	.	TRBV7-9	TRBJ1-1	CASSLKGAGTEAFF	TGTGCCAGCAGCTTAAAAGGGGCCGGCACTGAAGCTTTCTTT
few	TRBD1	TRBV30	TRBJ1-5	CAWSYGTGVNQPQHF	TGTGCCTGGAGTTACGGGACAGGAGTTAATCAGCCCCAGCATTTT
.	.	TRBV30	TRBJ2-7	CAWSPPGRAEKAYEQYF	TGTGCCTGGAGTCCCCCGGGAAGGGCAGAAAAGGCCTACGAGCAGTACTTC
once	.	TRBV6-1	TRBJ1-1	CASSEPLWDFF	TGTGCCAGCAGTGAACCCCTCTGGGATTTCTTT
.	TRBD1	TRBV12-5	TRBJ1-1	CASGSGTVNTEAFF	TGTGCTAGTGGGTCCGGGACAGTAAACACTGAAGCTTTCTTT
.	.	TRBV6-1	TRBJ2-7	CASNRLGYEQYF	TGTGCCAGCAACCGCCTTGGATACGAGCAGTACTTC
few	.	TRBV30	TRBJ1-6	CAWSLTTRINSPLHF	TGTGCCTGGAGTCTAACGACTCGGATTAATTCACCCCTCCACTTT